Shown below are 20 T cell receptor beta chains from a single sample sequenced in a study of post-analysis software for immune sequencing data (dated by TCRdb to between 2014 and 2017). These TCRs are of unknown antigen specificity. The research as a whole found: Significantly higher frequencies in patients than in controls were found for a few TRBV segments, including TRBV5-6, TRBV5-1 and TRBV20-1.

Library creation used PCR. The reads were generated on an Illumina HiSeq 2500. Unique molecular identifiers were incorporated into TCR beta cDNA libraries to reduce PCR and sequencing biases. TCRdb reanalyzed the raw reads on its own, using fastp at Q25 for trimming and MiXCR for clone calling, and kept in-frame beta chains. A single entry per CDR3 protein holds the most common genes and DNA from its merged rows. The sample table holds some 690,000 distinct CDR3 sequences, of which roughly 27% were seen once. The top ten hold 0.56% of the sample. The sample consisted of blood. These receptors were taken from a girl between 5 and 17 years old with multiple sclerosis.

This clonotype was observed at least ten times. The CDR3 bases are TGTGCCAGCAGTCCTCGACGGGAGACCCAGTACTTC. The encoded protein is CASSPRRETQYF. This sequence joins TRBV7-2 and TRBJ2-5, with D unclear. The CDR3 sequence is 12 residues long. The germline CDR1 and CDR2 sequences are SGHTA and FQGNSA. V gave up 6 bases and J gave up 5 bases, with 10 bases separating them. Full variable domain (rest looked up from reference TRBV7-2 and TRBJ2-5): GAGVSQSPSNKVTEKGKDVELRCDPISGHTALYWYRQSLGQGLEFLIYFQGNSAPDKSGLPSDRFSAERTGGSVSTLTIQRTQQEDSAVYLCASSPRRETQYFGPGTRLLVL.

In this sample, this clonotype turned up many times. The CDR3 nucleotides are TGTGCCAGCAGCTCCTTAACCAGCGGTTCCTACAATGAGCAGTTCTTC. Amino acid sequence: CASSSLTSGSYNEQFF. The rearrangement joins TRBV5-5 to TRBJ2-1; D is perhaps TRBD2 (5 bases). V was clipped by 3 bases and J by 1 base, with 14 bases between them. The CDR3 consists of 16 residues. The germline V gene has CDR1 SGHKS and CDR2 YYEKEE (reference sequence).

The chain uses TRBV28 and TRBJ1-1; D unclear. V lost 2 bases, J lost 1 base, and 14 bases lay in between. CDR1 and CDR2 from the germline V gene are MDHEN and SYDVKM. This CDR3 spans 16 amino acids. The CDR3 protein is CASSLGLVGWNTEAFF. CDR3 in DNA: TGTGCCAGCAGTTTAGGTTTAGTGGGGTGGAACACTGAAGCTTTCTTT.

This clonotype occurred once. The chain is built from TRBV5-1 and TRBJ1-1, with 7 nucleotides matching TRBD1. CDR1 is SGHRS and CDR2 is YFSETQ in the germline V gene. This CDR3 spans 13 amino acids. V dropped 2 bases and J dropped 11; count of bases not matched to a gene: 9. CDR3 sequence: CASSLDRDRAAFF. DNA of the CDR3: TGCGCCAGCAGCTTAGACAGGGATCGGGCGGCTTTCTTT. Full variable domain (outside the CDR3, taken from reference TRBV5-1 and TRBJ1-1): KAGVTQTPRYLIKTRGQQVTLSCSPISGHRSVSWYQQTPGQGLQFLFEYFSETQRNKGNFPGRFSGRQFSNSRSEMNVSTLELGDSALYLCASSLDRDRAAFFGQGTRLTVV.

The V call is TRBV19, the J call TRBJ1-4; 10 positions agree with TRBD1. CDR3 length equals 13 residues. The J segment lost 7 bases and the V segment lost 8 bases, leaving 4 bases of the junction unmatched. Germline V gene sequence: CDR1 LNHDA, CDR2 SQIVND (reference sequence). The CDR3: CASADRGPEKLFF. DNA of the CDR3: TGTGCCAGTGCTGACAGGGGGCCTGAAAAACTGTTTTTT.

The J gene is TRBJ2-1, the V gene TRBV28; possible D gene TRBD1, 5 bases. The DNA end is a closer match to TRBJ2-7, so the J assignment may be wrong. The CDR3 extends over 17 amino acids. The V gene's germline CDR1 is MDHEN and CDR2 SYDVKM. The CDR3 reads CASSSLSGQRSYNEQYF. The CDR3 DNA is TGTGCCAGCAGTTCACTCTCAGGGCAGCGCTCCTACAATGAGCAGTACTTC.

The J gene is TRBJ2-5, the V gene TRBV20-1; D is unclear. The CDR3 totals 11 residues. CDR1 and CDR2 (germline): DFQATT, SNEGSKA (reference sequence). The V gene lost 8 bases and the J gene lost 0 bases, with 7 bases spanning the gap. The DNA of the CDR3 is TGCAGTCCACAGAACCAAGAGACCCAGTACTTC. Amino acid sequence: CSPQNQETQYF.

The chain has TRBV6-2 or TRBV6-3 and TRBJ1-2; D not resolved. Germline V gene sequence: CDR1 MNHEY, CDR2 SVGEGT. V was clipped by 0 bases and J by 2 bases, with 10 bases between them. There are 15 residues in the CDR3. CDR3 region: CASSYSVATNYGYTF. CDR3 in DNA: TGTGCCAGCAGTTACTCGGTGGCCACCAACTATGGCTACACCTTC.

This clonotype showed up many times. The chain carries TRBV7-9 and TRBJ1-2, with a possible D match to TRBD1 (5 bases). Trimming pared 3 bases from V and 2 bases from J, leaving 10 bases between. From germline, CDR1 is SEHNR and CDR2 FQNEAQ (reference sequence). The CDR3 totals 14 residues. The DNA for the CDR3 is TGTGCCAGCAGCTTTGGTACAGGAAACTATGGCTACACCTTC. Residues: CASSFGTGNYGYTF.

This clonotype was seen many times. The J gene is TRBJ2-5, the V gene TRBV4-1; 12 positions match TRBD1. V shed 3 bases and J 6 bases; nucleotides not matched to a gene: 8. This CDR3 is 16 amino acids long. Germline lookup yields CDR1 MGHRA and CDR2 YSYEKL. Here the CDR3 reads CASSQSPGQGAKTQYF. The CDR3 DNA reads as TGCGCCAGCAGCCAGTCACCGGGACAGGGGGCGAAGACCCAGTACTTC.

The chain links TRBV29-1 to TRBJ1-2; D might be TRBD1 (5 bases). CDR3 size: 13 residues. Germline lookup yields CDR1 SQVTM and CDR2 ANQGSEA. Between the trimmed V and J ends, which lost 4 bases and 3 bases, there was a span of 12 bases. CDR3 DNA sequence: TGCAGCGTTGGGCAGGGTGAGGACTATGGCTACACCTTC. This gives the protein CSVGQGEDYGYTF.

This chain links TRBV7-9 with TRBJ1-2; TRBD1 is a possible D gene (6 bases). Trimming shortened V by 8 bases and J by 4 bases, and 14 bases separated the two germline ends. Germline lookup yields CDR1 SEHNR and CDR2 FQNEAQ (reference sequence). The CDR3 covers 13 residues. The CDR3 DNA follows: TGTGCCAGCGGAGGGGGTCCCCTCTATGGCTACACCTTC. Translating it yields CASGGGPLYGYTF.

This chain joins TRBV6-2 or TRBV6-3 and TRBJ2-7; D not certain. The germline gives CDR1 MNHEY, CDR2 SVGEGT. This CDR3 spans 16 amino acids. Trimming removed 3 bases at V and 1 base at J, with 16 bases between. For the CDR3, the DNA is TGTGCCAGCAGTTATAACTTTGGAGACGGGTCCTACGAGCAGTACTTC. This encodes CASSYNFGDGSYEQYF.

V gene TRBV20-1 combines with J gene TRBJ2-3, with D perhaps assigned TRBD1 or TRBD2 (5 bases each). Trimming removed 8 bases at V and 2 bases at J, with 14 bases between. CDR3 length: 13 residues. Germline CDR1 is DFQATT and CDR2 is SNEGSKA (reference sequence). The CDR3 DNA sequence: TGCAGTCCTGGGACGGATGCCACAGATACGCAGTATTTT. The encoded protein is CSPGTDATDTQYF.

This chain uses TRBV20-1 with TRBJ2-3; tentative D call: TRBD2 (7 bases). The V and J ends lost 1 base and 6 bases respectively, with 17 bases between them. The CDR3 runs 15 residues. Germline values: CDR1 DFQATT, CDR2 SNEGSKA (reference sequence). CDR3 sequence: CSARVQGGGLDTQYF. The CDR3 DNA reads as TGCAGTGCTAGAGTGCAGGGCGGGGGCTTGGATACGCAGTATTTT.

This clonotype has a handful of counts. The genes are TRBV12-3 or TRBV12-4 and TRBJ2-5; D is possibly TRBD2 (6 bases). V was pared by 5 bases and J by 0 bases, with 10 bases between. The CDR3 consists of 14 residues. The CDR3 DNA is TGTGCCAGCAGTCCACGGGACTACCAAGAGACCCAGTACTTC. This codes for CASSPRDYQETQYF.

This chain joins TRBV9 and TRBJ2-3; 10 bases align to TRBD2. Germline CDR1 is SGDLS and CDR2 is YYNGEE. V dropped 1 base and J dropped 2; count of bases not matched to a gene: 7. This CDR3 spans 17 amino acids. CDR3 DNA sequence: TGTGCCAGCAGCGTACGAAGCGGGGGGGGATACACAGATACGCAGTATTTT. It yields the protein CASSVRSGGGYTDTQYF.

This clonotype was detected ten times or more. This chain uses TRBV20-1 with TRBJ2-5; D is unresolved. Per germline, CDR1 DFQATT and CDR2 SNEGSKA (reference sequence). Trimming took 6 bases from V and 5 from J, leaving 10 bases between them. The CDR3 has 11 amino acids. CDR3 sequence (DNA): TGCAGTGCCGGACCCAAGGAGACCCAGTACTTC. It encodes CSAGPKETQYF.

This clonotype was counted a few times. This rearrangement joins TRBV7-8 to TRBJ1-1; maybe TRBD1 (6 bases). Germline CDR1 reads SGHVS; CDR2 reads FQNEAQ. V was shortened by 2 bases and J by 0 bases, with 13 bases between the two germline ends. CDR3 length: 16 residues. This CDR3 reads CASSLFLWDMNTEAFF. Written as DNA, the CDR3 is TGTGCCAGCAGCTTATTTTTATGGGACATGAACACTGAAGCTTTCTTT.

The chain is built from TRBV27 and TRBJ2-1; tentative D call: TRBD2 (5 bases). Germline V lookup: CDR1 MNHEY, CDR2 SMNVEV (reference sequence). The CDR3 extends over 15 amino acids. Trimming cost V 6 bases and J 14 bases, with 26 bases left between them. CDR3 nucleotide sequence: TGTGCCAGCAGAACGCACGGCCCCCCCCAACTGAGGGAGTTCTTC. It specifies CASRTHGPPQLREFF.